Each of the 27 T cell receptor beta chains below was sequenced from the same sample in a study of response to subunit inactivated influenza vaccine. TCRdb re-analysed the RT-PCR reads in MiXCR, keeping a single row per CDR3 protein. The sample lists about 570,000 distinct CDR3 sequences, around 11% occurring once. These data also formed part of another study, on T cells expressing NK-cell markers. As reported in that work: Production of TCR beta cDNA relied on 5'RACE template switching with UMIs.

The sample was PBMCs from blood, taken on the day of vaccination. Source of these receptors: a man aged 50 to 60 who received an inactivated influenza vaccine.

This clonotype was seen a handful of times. This chain's CDR3 is CASSPNGAGGTEAFF. For the CDR3, the DNA is TGTGCCAGCAGCCCCAACGGGGCTGGGGGGACTGAAGCTTTCTTT. The chain has TRBV6-4 and TRBJ1-1, with D perhaps TRBD1 (5 bases). The CDR3 contains 15 residues. Germline CDR1 is MRHNA and CDR2 is SNTAGT. V was pared by 6 bases and J by 5 bases, with 19 bases between.

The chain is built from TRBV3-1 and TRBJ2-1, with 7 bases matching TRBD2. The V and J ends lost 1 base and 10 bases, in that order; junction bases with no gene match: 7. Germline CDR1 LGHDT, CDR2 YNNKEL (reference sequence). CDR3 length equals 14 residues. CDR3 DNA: TGTGCCAGCAGCCAAGGGGCGACTAGCATCGAGCAGTTCTTC. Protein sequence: CASSQGATSIEQFF.

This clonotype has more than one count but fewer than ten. The CDR3 sequence: CAWSVFGREVPEQYF. The CDR3 nucleotides read TGTGCCTGGAGTGTATTCGGGCGGGAGGTTCCCGAGCAGTACTTC. The rearrangement uses TRBV30 and TRBJ2-7, with TRBD2 matching 8 bases. This CDR3 region has 15 residues. J gave up 6 bases and V 0 bases, and 10 bases lay outside the gene matches. The germline gives CDR1 GTSNPN, CDR2 SVGIG (reference sequence). Based on the CDR3 plus reference TRBV30 and TRBJ2-7, the full variable domain is SQTIHQWPATLVQPVGSPLSLECTVEGTSNPNLYWYRQAAGRGLQLLFYSVGIGQISSEVPQNLSASRPQDRQFILSSKKLLLSDSGFYLCAWSVFGREVPEQYFGPGTRLTVT.

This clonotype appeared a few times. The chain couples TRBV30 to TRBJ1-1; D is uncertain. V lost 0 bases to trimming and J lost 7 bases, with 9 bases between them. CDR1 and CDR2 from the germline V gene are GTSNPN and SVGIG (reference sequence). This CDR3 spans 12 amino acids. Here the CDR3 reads CAWSVGIGEAFF. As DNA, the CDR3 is TGTGCCTGGAGTGTAGGGATCGGTGAAGCTTTCTTT.

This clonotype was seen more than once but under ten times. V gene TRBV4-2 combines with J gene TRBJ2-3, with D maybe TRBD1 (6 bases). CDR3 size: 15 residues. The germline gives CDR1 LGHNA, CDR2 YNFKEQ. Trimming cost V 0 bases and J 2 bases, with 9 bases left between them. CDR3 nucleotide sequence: TGTGCCAGCAGCCAAGATGGGACACACACAGATACGCAGTATTTT. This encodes CASSQDGTHTDTQYF.

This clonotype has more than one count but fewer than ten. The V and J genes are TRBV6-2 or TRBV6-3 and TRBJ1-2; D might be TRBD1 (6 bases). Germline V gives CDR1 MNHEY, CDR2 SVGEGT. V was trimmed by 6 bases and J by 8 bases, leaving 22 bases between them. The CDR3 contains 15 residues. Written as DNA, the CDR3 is TGTGCCAGCAGACCGACCGGGACAACGTCGGGAGGCTACACCTTC. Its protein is CASRPTGTTSGGYTF.

The CDR3 DNA reads as TGTGCCACCAGAGAGGCAGAGTATCAGCCCCAGCATTTT. It specifies CATREAEYQPQHF. The rearrangement links TRBV15 to TRBJ1-5; no definite D call. V lost 6 bases and J 5 bases, leaving 11 bases between the germline ends. Germline V lookup: CDR1 LNHNV, CDR2 YYDKDF (reference sequence). There are 13 residues in the CDR3.

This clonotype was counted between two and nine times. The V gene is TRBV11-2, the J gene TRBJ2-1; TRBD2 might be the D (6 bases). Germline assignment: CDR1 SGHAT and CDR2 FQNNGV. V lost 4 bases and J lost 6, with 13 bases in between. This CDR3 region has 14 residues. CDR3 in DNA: TGTGCCAGCAGCTCGGATCAGGGAGGCAATGAGCAGTTCTTC. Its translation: CASSSDQGGNEQFF.

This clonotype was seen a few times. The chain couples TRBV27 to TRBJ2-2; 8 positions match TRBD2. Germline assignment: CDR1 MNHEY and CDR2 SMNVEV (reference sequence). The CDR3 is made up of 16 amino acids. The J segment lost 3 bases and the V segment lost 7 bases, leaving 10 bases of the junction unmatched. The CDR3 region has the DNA TGTGCCAGCACCACCATTAGCGGGGCCGACACCGGGGAGCTGTTTTTT. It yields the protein CASTTISGADTGELFF.

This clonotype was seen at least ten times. The chain's CDR3 is CSVGQGSSTDTQYF. The CDR3 DNA sequence: TGCAGCGTTGGTCAGGGGTCAAGCACAGATACGCAGTATTTT. The chain is built from TRBV29-1 and TRBJ2-3, with D possibly matching TRBD1 (6 bases). Germline-derived CDR1 and CDR2 are SQVTM and ANQGSEA. There are 14 residues in the CDR3. V was clipped by 4 bases and J by 0 bases, with 11 bases between them.

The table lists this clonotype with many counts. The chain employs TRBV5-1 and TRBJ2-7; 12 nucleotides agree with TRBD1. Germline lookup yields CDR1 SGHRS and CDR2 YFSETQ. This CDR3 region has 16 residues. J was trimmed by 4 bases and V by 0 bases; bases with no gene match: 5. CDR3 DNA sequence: TGCGCCAGCAGCTTGGCGATGGGACAGGGGGCTTACGAGCAGTACTTC. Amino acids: CASSLAMGQGAYEQYF.

The CDR3 region has the DNA TGTGCCAGCAGCCCCCTAGCGGGACCCCCATTTGGGCAGTTCTTC. Protein sequence: CASSPLAGPPFGQFF. This chain uses TRBV7-8 with TRBJ2-1; TRBD2 matches 9 bases. The junction had 14 bases not matched to a gene; V was cut back by 5 bases and J by 12 bases. CDR1 is SGHVS, CDR2 FQNEAQ, per germline. This CDR3 comprises 15 residues.

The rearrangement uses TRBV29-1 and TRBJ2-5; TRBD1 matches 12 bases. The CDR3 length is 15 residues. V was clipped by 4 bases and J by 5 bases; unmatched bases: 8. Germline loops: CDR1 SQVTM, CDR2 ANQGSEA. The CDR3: CSVAVGTGGQETQYF. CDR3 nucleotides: TGCAGCGTTGCAGTCGGGACAGGGGGCCAGGAGACCCAGTACTTC.

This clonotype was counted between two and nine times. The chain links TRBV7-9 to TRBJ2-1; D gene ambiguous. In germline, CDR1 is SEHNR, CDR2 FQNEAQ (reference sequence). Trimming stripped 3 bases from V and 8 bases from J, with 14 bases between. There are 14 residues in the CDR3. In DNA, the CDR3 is TGTGCCAGCAGCTTCCGGGTCAAAAGTGATGAGCAGTTCTTC. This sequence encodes CASSFRVKSDEQFF.

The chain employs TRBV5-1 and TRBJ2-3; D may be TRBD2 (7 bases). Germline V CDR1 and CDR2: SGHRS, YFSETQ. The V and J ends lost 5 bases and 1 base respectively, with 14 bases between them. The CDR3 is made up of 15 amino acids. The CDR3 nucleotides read TGCGCCAGCAGTCCCGGGGGGCTTGGCACAGATACGCAGTATTTT. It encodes CASSPGGLGTDTQYF. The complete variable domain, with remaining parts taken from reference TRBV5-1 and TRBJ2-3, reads KAGVTQTPRYLIKTRGQQVTLSCSPISGHRSVSWYQQTPGQGLQFLFEYFSETQRNKGNFPGRFSGRQFSNSRSEMNVSTLELGDSALYLCASSPGGLGTDTQYFGPGTRLTVL.

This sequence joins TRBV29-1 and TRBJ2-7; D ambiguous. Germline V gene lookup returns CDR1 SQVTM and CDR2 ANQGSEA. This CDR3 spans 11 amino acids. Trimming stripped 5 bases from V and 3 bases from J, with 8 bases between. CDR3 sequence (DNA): TGCAGCGTTATAGTGAGCTACGAGCAGTACTTC. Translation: CSVIVSYEQYF.

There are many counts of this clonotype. The CDR3 region has the DNA TGTGCCAGCAGTTTCCTAGGGGGGAAAAAAGAGACCCAGTACTTC. Residues: CASSFLGGKKETQYF. The J gene is TRBJ2-5, the V gene TRBV7-9, with D perhaps assigned TRBD1 or TRBD2 (6 bases each). The CDR3 length is 15 residues. The germline gives CDR1 SEHNR, CDR2 FQNEAQ (reference sequence). Trimming shortened V by 6 bases and J by 3 bases, and 17 bases separated the two germline ends.

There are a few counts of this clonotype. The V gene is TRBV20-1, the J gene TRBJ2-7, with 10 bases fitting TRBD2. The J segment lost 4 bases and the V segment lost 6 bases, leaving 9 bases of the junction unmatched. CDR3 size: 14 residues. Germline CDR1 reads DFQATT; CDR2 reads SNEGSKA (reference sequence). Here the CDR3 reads CSATPGLAIYEQYF. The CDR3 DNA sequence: TGCAGTGCGACTCCGGGACTAGCGATATACGAGCAGTACTTC.

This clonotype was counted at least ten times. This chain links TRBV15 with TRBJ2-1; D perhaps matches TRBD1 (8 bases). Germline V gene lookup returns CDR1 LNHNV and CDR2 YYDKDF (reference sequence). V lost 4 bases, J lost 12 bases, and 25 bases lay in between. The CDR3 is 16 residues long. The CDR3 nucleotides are TGTGCCACCAGCACGACAAATACCTACAGGGGGGGAACGCAGTTCTTC. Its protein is CATSTTNTYRGGTQFF.

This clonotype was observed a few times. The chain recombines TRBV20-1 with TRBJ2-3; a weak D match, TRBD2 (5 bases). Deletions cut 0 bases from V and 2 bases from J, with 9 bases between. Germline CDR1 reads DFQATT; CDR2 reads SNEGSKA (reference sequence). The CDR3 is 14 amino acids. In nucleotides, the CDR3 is TGCAGTGCTAGAGATCGGGGTTACACAGATACGCAGTATTTT. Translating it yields CSARDRGYTDTQYF.

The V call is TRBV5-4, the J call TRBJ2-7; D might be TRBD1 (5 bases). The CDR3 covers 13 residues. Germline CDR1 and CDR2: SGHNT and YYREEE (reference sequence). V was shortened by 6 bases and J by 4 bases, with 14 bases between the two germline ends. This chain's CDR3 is CASTDGAQYEQYF. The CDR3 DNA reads TGTGCCAGCACCGATGGGGCTCAGTACGAGCAGTACTTC.

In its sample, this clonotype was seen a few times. The CDR3 DNA is TGTGCCAGCAGCTTACTGGATAGCGCCTACGAGCAGTACTTC. This encodes CASSLLDSAYEQYF. The chain is built from TRBV11-1 and TRBJ2-7; D perhaps matches TRBD2 (5 bases). The germline V and J ends were trimmed by 2 bases and 2 bases, with 10 bases remaining between them. This CDR3 contains 14 residues. CDR1 is SGHAT, CDR2 FQDESV, per germline (reference sequence).

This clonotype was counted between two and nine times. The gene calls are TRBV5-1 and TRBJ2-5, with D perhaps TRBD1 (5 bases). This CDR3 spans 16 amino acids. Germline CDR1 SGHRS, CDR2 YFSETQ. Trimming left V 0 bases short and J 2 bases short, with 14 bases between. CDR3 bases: TGCGCCAGCAGCTTGGTCTTCAGGGCTCCTCAAGAGACCCAGTACTTC. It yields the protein CASSLVFRAPQETQYF.

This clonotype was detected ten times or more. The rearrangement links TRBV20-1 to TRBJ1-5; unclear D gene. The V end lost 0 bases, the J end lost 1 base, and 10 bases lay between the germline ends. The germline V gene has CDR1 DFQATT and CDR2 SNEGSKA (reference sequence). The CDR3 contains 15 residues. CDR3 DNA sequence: TGCAGTGCTAGAGATTTTGGGCGGAGCAATCAGCCCCAGCATTTT. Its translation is CSARDFGRSNQPQHF.

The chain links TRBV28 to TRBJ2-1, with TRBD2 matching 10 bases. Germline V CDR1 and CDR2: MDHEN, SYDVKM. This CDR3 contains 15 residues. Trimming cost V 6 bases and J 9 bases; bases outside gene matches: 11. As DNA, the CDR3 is TGTGCCAGCAGCGATCCGGGGACTAGCGCATCTGAGCAGTTCTTC. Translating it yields CASSDPGTSASEQFF.

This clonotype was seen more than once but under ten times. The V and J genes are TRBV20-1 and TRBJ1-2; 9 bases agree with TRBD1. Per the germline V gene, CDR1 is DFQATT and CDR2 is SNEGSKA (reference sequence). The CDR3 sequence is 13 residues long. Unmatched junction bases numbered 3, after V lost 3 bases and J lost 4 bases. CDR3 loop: CSASTGGRYGYTF. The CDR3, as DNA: TGCAGTGCTAGTACAGGGGGCCGCTATGGCTACACCTTC.

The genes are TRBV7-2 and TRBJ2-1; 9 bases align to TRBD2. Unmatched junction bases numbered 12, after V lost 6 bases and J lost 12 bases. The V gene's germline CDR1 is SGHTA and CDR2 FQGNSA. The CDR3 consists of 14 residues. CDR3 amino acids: CASRGATSGLGQFF. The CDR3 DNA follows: TGTGCCAGCAGAGGGGCAACTAGCGGGCTCGGGCAGTTCTTC.